These 20 T cell receptor beta chains share one sample of origin, sequenced in a study of T cells expressing NK-cell markers. TCRdb reanalyzed the 5' RACE reads, giving one entry per CDR3 protein sequence and no DNA. The specimen's table records tens of thousands of distinct CDR3 sequences. Source material: blood T cells: a sorted CD56 or NKG2C T cell subset, CD4+ or CD8+ T cells, or bulk PBMC T cells (not recorded which). The receptors stem from a woman between 18 and 75 years old in good health.

The CDR3 region is CASSLVKNTEAFF. This chain uses TRBV7-2 with TRBJ1-1. The germline V gene has CDR1 SGHTA and CDR2 FQGNSA. The CDR3 totals 13 residues.

V is TRBV6-1 and J is TRBJ2-2; TCRdb returns TRBD2, unconfirmable since there is no DNA. Germline V gene sequence: CDR1 MNHNS, CDR2 SASEGT. The CDR3 is made up of 15 amino acids. CDR3 protein: CASSEVSGSPGELFF.

The chain employs TRBV7-9 and TRBJ2-4. This CDR3 is built from 16 residues. Germline V gene data show CDR1 as SEHNR and CDR2 as FQNEAQ (reference sequence). The CDR3 here is CASSLDKSAAKNIQYF.

This chain connects TRBV5-6 to TRBJ2-1; the D gene TCRdb calls, TRBD2, cannot be checked with no DNA. There are 15 residues in the CDR3. The germline gives CDR1 SGHDT, CDR2 YYEEEE. The CDR3 protein is CASSLSGRDYNEQFF.

This chain links TRBV10-3 with TRBJ2-1; TCRdb's D call of TRBD1 is untestable without DNA. The CDR3 spans 16 residues. Germline CDR1 and CDR2: ENHRY and SYGVKD. Here the CDR3 reads CATTPSTGGGYNEQFF.

This chain uses TRBV6-4 with TRBJ2-1; TCRdb picks TRBD2, but there is no DNA to check that call. CDR3 length equals 15 residues. CDR1 and CDR2 (germline): MRHNA, SNTAGT. The CDR3 here is CASSDGGDPYNEQFF.

The chain uses TRBV7-2 and TRBJ2-2; TCRdb gives TRBD1 as the D gene, but with no DNA this cannot be confirmed. The V gene's germline CDR1 is SGHTA and CDR2 FQGNSA. This CDR3 has 12 amino acids. CDR3 amino acids: CASSPGRGELFF.

This sequence joins TRBV5-1 and TRBJ2-7; TCRdb selects TRBD2, and the lack of DNA leaves this call unchecked. CDR1 SGHRS and CDR2 YFSETQ come from the germline V gene. The CDR3 length is 14 residues. CDR3: CASSLVAGGYEQYF. Combining the CDR3 with reference TRBV5-1 and TRBJ2-7 gives the whole variable domain KAGVTQTPRYLIKTRGQQVTLSCSPISGHRSVSWYQQTPGQGLQFLFEYFSETQRNKGNFPGRFSGRQFSNSRSEMNVSTLELGDSALYLCASSLVAGGYEQYFGPGTRLTVT.

The CDR3 reads CASSVDGTLYEQYF. The V gene is TRBV9, the J gene TRBJ2-7. CDR1 is SGDLS and CDR2 is YYNGEE in the germline V gene. This CDR3 has 14 residues.

V usage is TRBV27 and J usage is TRBJ2-7; TCRdb's D call, TRBD1, is unchecked because there is no DNA. This CDR3 is built from 13 residues. Germline-derived CDR1 and CDR2 are MNHEY and SMNVEV (reference sequence). CDR3: CASSLSPSRGQYF.

The chain employs TRBV20-1 and TRBJ2-1; the D gene TCRdb calls, TRBD1, cannot be checked with no DNA. The germline V gene encodes CDR1 DFQATT and CDR2 SNEGSKA (reference sequence). This CDR3 spans 12 amino acids. This CDR3 reads CSARGSHNEQFF.

The rearrangement uses TRBV4-2 and TRBJ2-3; TCRdb gives TRBD2 as the D gene, but with no DNA this cannot be confirmed. CDR3 length equals 16 residues. CDR1 and CDR2 (germline): LGHNA, YNFKEQ. The CDR3 protein is CASSHQPPKAADTQYF.

The chain uses TRBV12-3 or TRBV12-4 and TRBJ2-7; checking the TCRdb D call of TRBD1 is not possible without DNA. This CDR3 has 15 amino acids. CDR3 sequence reads: CASSTPRGGTYEQYF.

The V gene is TRBV6-1, the J gene TRBJ1-5. The CDR3 runs 15 residues. Germline-derived CDR1 and CDR2 are MNHNS and SASEGT. The CDR3 loop is CASRPSADSNQPQHF.

The rearrangement joins TRBV5-1 to TRBJ2-3; as DNA is missing, the TRBD2 call by TCRdb cannot be tested. CDR1 and CDR2 (germline): SGHRS, YFSETQ. The length of the CDR3 is 16 residues. CDR3: CASSLRTSGWTDTQYF.

CDR3: CSVDYRLEAFF. This rearrangement joins TRBV29-1 to TRBJ1-1; TCRdb's D call of TRBD1 is untestable without DNA. This CDR3 has 11 amino acids. Germline values: CDR1 SQVTM, CDR2 ANQGSEA.

The chain combines TRBV5-1 with TRBJ2-2. Germline lookup yields CDR1 SGHRS and CDR2 YFSETQ. The CDR3 length is 15 residues. The CDR3 reads CASNRGDANTGELFF.

This chain connects TRBV7-9 to TRBJ2-1. This CDR3 contains 15 residues. Germline loops: CDR1 SEHNR, CDR2 FQNEAQ (reference sequence). The CDR3 here is CASSLGTSAYNEQFF. The full variable domain, its missing parts supplied by reference TRBV7-9 and TRBJ2-1, is DTGVSQNPRHKITKRGQNVTFRCDPISEHNRLYWYRQTLGQGPEFLTYFQNEAQLEKSRLLSDRFSAERPKGSFSTLEIQRTEQGDSAMYLCASSLGTSAYNEQFFGPGTRLTVL.

V usage is TRBV12-3 or TRBV12-4 and J usage is TRBJ2-7; the TRBD1 assignment by TCRdb is unverifiable without DNA. The CDR3 is 16 residues long. CDR3 loop: CASSPGTGGYGYEQYF.

The J gene is TRBJ1-1, the V gene TRBV11-3; TCRdb reports TRBD1, a call that lacks DNA to check it against. Germline CDR1 reads SGHNT; CDR2 reads YENEEA. The CDR3 has 15 residues. CDR3 loop: CASSRAGTGSTEAFF.